This record covers a single T cell receptor (beta chain). The antigen is unknown. Assay used: immunoSEQ multiplex PCR; TCRdb lists only in-frame clones, some missing. The data show about 15,000 clones, just under 80% seen once. This CDR3 contains 12 residues. The germline V gene encodes CDR1 MNHEY and CDR2 SMNVEV (reference sequence). Trimming took 6 bases from V and 5 from J, leaving 7 bases between them. The sample comes from a study of OX40 agonist ivuxolimab in advanced cancers. Overall study: Prior anti-PD-1, anti-PD-L1 or anti-CTLA-4 therapy did not bar entry, and about 40% had some. Partial responses were observed in three patients, of whom one had hepatocellular carcinoma and two had cutaneous melanoma. The study's findings and limits: At 0.1-3.0 mg/kg, partial responders had clonal expansion among the lowest observed. Compared with CD4+, CD8+ T cells on average had more expanded clones.

The chain recombines TRBV27 with TRBJ2-2; D unresolved. The material was CD4+ or CD8+ T cells sorted from blood, obtained in a trial of the OX40 agonist ivuxolimab. The TCR was taken from an adult with an advanced solid tumor such as melanoma, head and neck, liver or kidney cancer. Here the CDR3 DNA reads TGTGCCAGCAGCGTAGGGACCGGGGAGCTGTTTTTT. As protein: CASSVGTGELFF.